The 18 T cell receptor beta chains presented below share a single source sample, sequenced in a study of shared clonotypes between healthy human individuals (dated by TCRdb to 2018 to 2021). Preparation of the library involved the immunoSEQ multiplex PCR assay. What TCRdb holds here is the immuneACCESS table cut down to in-frame rearrangements. Part of the clones is not present; checked against another copy, under half of the missing clones reflect an unresolved V gene, and the others are unexplained. This sample gives about 2.4 million clones in total; approximately 93% of them show up just once. The ten largest clones add up to roughly 0.39% of the sample. Sequenced input: naive CD4+ T cells from PBMCs. What this sample's cell subset or site label stands for: CD45RA+ positively selected. Source of these receptors: a man younger than 35 in good health. Some clones in this sample may be carry-over from other donors' samples.

About this clone itself: Other DNA sequences in this specimen translate into the identical CDR3. Here the CDR3 reads CASSLAAGDYEQYF. In DNA, the CDR3 is TGCGCCAGCAGCTTGGCCGCGGGAGACTACGAGCAGTACTTC. The genes are TRBV5-1 and TRBJ2-7; 7 nucleotides align to TRBD2. CDR3 length equals 14 residues. Per the germline V gene, CDR1 is SGHRS and CDR2 is YFSETQ. Trimming took 0 bases from V and 3 from J; bases not matched to a gene: 3.

The genes are TRBV7-2 and TRBJ2-3; 8 nucleotides agree with TRBD2. Germline V gene data show CDR1 as SGHTA and CDR2 as FQGNSA. The CDR3 has 15 residues. V lost 1 base to trimming and J lost 2 bases; unmatched junction nucleotides: 2. The CDR3 region is CASSLELAATDTQYF. The CDR3 DNA is TGTGCCAGCAGCTTAGAACTAGCGGCCACAGATACGCAGTATTTT. The complete variable domain, with remaining parts taken from reference TRBV7-2 and TRBJ2-3, reads GAGVSQSPSNKVTEKGKDVELRCDPISGHTALYWYRQSLGQGLEFLIYFQGNSAPDKSGLPSDRFSAERTGGSVSTLTIQRTQQEDSAVYLCASSLELAATDTQYFGPGTRLTVL.

In the case of this clone: At the DNA level, this CDR3 is encoded by other sequences in the same sample as well. The V gene is TRBV20-1, the J gene TRBJ2-7; tentative D call: TRBD2 (5 bases). The CDR3 spans 11 residues. Germline assignment: CDR1 DFQATT and CDR2 SNEGSKA (reference sequence). V dropped 3 bases and J dropped 6 bases, with 9 bases sitting between them. The CDR3 region is CSASTGTEQYF. The CDR3, as DNA: TGCAGTGCTAGCACGGGAACCGAGCAGTACTTC.

The chain carries TRBV19 and TRBJ1-4; unclear D gene. The V end lost 1 base, the J end lost 10 bases, and 10 bases lay between the germline ends. Germline V gene data show CDR1 as LNHDA and CDR2 as SQIVND (reference sequence). The CDR3 covers 13 residues. CDR3 in DNA: TGTGCCAGTAGTATAGTCCCTAGAGGAAAACTGTTTTTT. It codes for CASSIVPRGKLFF.

The chain has TRBV28 and TRBJ1-1; TRBD1 might be the D (5 bases). This CDR3 has 15 amino acids. Germline values: CDR1 MDHEN, CDR2 SYDVKM. V lost 8 bases and J 2 bases, leaving 18 bases between the germline ends. This CDR3 is CASPPRAKGNTEAFF. The DNA for the CDR3 is TGTGCCAGCCCCCCCAGGGCGAAGGGAAACACTGAAGCTTTCTTT. The whole variable domain, filled in from reference TRBV28 and TRBJ1-1, reads DVKVTQSSRYLVKRTGEKVFLECVQDMDHENMFWYRQDPGLGLRLIYFSYDVKMKEKGDIPEGYSVSREKKERFSLILESASTNQTSMYLCASPPRAKGNTEAFFGQGTRLTVV.

In DNA, the CDR3 is TGTGCCAGCAGCCAAGATATCCGGGACAGGGCGGGCGAAAAACTGTTTTTT. Translating it yields CASSQDIRDRAGEKLFF. The rearrangement joins TRBV4-2 to TRBJ1-4, with TRBD1 matching 9 bases. V shed 0 bases and J 8 bases; nucleotides not matched to a gene: 10. This CDR3 is 17 amino acids long. Germline CDR1 is LGHNA and CDR2 is YNFKEQ.

The V call is TRBV30, the J call TRBJ2-2; 7 nucleotides line up with TRBD1. This CDR3 region has 15 residues. J gave up 3 bases and V 1 base, and 5 bases lay outside the gene matches. The germline CDR1 and CDR2 sequences are GTSNPN and SVGIG (reference sequence). CDR3 DNA sequence: TGTGCCTGGAGTGGAGGGGGCCTTCACACCGGGGAGCTGTTTTTT. Its translation is CAWSGGGLHTGELFF.

The chain is built from TRBV18 and TRBJ2-5; TRBD1 might be the D (6 bases). Germline loops: CDR1 KGHSH, CDR2 LQKENI. CDR3 length equals 15 residues. Trimming removed 5 bases from V and 4 bases from J, with 17 bases in between. CDR3 sequence: CASSTPIRGRETQYF. CDR3 DNA: TGTGCCAGCTCAACCCCTATCAGGGGACGAGAGACCCAGTACTTC.

The J gene is TRBJ1-4, the V gene TRBV7-2; maybe TRBD1 (5 bases). The V gene lost 6 bases and the J gene lost 4 bases, with 12 bases spanning the gap. The CDR3 loop spans 14 amino acids. The germline gives CDR1 SGHTA, CDR2 FQGNSA. CDR3 in amino acids: CASSYQGSNEKLFF. DNA for the CDR3: TGTGCCAGCAGTTATCAGGGAAGTAATGAAAAACTGTTTTTT.

As to this clone: One junction end does not reproduce the germline sequence, and a read error may be involved. The rearrangement links TRBV6-1 to TRBJ1-1; D might be TRBD1 (6 bases). The CDR3 covers 14 residues. Germline CDR1 is MNHNS and CDR2 is SASEGT. In nucleotides, the CDR3 is TGTGCCAGCAGTGAGCAACAGGGAAACATTGAAGCTTTCTTT. Translating gives CASSEQQGNIEAFF.

This clone showed up just once. The CDR3 DNA follows: TGTGCCAGCAGCCCCCGGACTAGCGGGGGAGGGACCGGGGAGCTGTTTTTT. Translation: CASSPRTSGGGTGELFF. The chain joins TRBV7-2 to TRBJ2-2, with 13 bases matching TRBD2. With V trimmed by 5 bases and J by 5 bases, 8 bases remained unmatched. The germline V gene has CDR1 SGHTA and CDR2 FQGNSA. The CDR3 extends over 17 amino acids. The full variable domain, in which reference TRBV7-2 and TRBJ2-2 provide the parts outside the CDR3, is GAGVSQSPSNKVTEKGKDVELRCDPISGHTALYWYRQSLGQGLEFLIYFQGNSAPDKSGLPSDRFSAERTGGSVSTLTIQRTQQEDSAVYLCASSPRTSGGGTGELFFGEGSRLTVL.

This chain links TRBV5-6 with TRBJ1-1; 8 bases map to TRBD1. The CDR3 length is 15 residues. Germline values: CDR1 SGHDT, CDR2 YYEEEE. J lost 4 bases, V lost 3 bases, and 8 bases had no gene match. Written as DNA, the CDR3 is TGTGCCAGCAGCTCCCGGGACAGGCGGATCACTGAAGCTTTCTTT. Translation: CASSSRDRRITEAFF. Supplemented by reference TRBV5-6 and TRBJ1-1, the full variable domain reads DAGVTQSPTHLIKTRGQQVTLRCSPKSGHDTVSWYQQALGQGPQFIFQYYEEEERQRGNFPDRFSGHQFPNYSSELNVNALLLGDSALYLCASSSRDRRITEAFFGQGTRLTVV.

The rearrangement joins TRBV4-2 to TRBJ2-1; 11 bases are a match to TRBD2. The CDR3 length is 17 residues. The germline V gene encodes CDR1 LGHNA and CDR2 YNFKEQ. J lost 6 bases, V lost 0 bases, and 7 bases had no gene match. The CDR3 DNA sequence: TGTGCCAGCAGCCAAGATCCCCTAGCGGGAGGTGGCAATGAGCAGTTCTTC. Its translation: CASSQDPLAGGGNEQFF.

Note on this clone: In the same sample, other DNA sequences code for this CDR3. V is TRBV5-1 and J is TRBJ2-2; D possibly corresponds to TRBD2 (5 bases). CDR3 length equals 15 residues. V was shortened by 0 bases and J by 0 bases, with 6 bases between the two germline ends. From germline, CDR1 is SGHRS and CDR2 YFSETQ. The CDR3 DNA follows: TGCGCCAGCAGCTTGGTAGCGACGAACACCGGGGAGCTGTTTTTT. Translating it yields CASSLVATNTGELFF.

This chain connects TRBV7-2 to TRBJ2-5; D might be TRBD1 (5 bases). This CDR3 has 16 residues. Per the germline V gene, CDR1 is SGHTA and CDR2 is FQGNSA. The ends were cut back, 0 bases at V and 0 bases at J, with 11 bases in the middle. The CDR3 nucleotides are TGTGCCAGCAGCTTAGCCGCCTCAGGGAACCAAGAGACCCAGTACTTC. Translating it yields CASSLAASGNQETQYF.

CDR3 sequence reads: CASSFPGTVSGEQYF. DNA for the CDR3: TGTGCCAGCAGCTTCCCCGGGACTGTCTCGGGGGAGCAGTACTTC. The rearrangement joins TRBV5-4 to TRBJ2-7; D might be TRBD2 (6 bases). The CDR3 totals 15 residues. Germline values: CDR1 SGHNT, CDR2 YYREEE (reference sequence). Trimming took off 2 bases at V and 7 bases at J, with 19 bases between the two ends.

As concerns this clone: This sample also contains other DNA sequences that code for the same CDR3. The rearrangement joins TRBV18 to TRBJ1-5; no definite D call. The germline V gene encodes CDR1 KGHSH and CDR2 LQKENI. The CDR3 spans 12 residues. V was pared by 3 bases and J by 2 bases, with 2 bases between. This chain's CDR3 is CASSPGNQPQHF. In DNA, the CDR3 is TGTGCCAGCTCACCCGGCAATCAGCCCCAGCATTTT.

This chain joins TRBV14 and TRBJ1-1; D unresolved. The CDR3 covers 17 residues. V lost 0 bases to trimming and J lost 4 bases, with 18 bases between them. Per the germline V gene, CDR1 is SGHDN and CDR2 is FVKESK. This CDR3 is CASSQDPPGPSATEAFF. The CDR3 nucleotides are TGTGCCAGCAGCCAAGATCCCCCTGGTCCGTCGGCCACTGAAGCTTTCTTT.